A single sample gave rise to the 18 T cell receptor beta chains below, sequenced in a study of CD8 T cells in Susac syndrome. A quantity of roughly 0.5 to 1 ug RNA underwent reverse transcription using random hexamers. A single record per CDR3 protein comes from TCRdb applying MiXCR to the immunoSEQ multiplex PCR reads. The sample has around 200,000 distinct CDR3 sequences, approximately 95% seen once; the top ten hold around 0.15%. The sequenced material came from CD8+ T cells from PBMCs. All receptors derive from a human donor with Susac syndrome.

This chain uses TRBV30 with TRBJ1-2; D is unclear. Germline loops: CDR1 GTSNPN, CDR2 SVGIG (reference sequence). V shed 0 bases and J shed 4 bases, with 9 bases lying between them. The CDR3 covers 13 residues. DNA for the CDR3: TGTGCCTGGAGTGTAACGGAGAGCTATGGCTACACCTTC. Protein: CAWSVTESYGYTF.

The V call is TRBV27, the J call TRBJ1-4; a weak D match, TRBD1 (5 bases). CDR1 MNHEY and CDR2 SMNVEV come from the germline V gene (reference sequence). V was pared by 6 bases and J by 5 bases, with 7 bases between. This CDR3 region has 12 residues. CDR3 DNA sequence: TGTGCCAGCAGGGGGGAGAATGAAAAACTGTTTTTT. Residues: CASRGENEKLFF.

The rearrangement links TRBV7-6 to TRBJ2-7; possibly TRBD1 for D (5 bases). This CDR3 is built from 13 residues. CDR1 SGHVS and CDR2 FNYEAQ come from the germline V gene. V shed 6 bases and J shed 3 bases, with 12 bases lying between them. The CDR3 sequence is CASSAGLGYEQYF. CDR3 sequence (DNA): TGTGCCAGCAGTGCAGGGCTGGGCTACGAGCAGTACTTC.

This chain connects TRBV24-1 to TRBJ2-6; TRBD2 is a possible D gene (5 bases). CDR3 length: 14 amino acids. V was shortened by 6 bases and J by 1 base, with 6 bases between the two germline ends. Germline CDR1 KGHDR, CDR2 SFDVKD. The CDR3 sequence is CATSSGSGANVLTF. CDR3 DNA sequence: TGTGCCACCAGTTCGGGGTCTGGGGCCAACGTCCTGACTTTC.

This rearrangement joins TRBV12-3 or TRBV12-4 to TRBJ1-5, with D possibly matching TRBD1 (5 bases). Trimming cost V 8 bases and J 0 bases, with 26 bases left between them. The CDR3 sequence is 19 residues long. The CDR3: CASVPKGRGKRYSNQPQHF. The CDR3, as DNA: TGTGCCAGCGTCCCCAAGGGGAGGGGTAAAAGGTATAGCAATCAGCCCCAGCATTTT.

CDR3 region: CASSRGTPNEQFF. The CDR3 DNA sequence: TGTGCCAGCAGTAGAGGGACTCCCAATGAGCAGTTCTTC. The chain couples TRBV27 to TRBJ2-1, with a possible D match to TRBD2 (6 bases). Germline V CDR1 and CDR2: MNHEY, SMNVEV (reference sequence). The CDR3 is made up of 13 amino acids. V shed 5 bases and J shed 6 bases, with 11 bases lying between them.

The DNA of the CDR3 is TGTGCCACCAGTGTGGACGGGTCCTACGAGCAGTACTTC. Translated, it gives CATSVDGSYEQYF. This sequence joins TRBV24-1 and TRBJ2-7; the D is unclear. Per germline, CDR1 KGHDR and CDR2 SFDVKD. This CDR3 has 13 amino acids. V lost 5 bases to trimming and J lost 1 base, with 8 bases between them.

The gene calls are TRBV29-1 and TRBJ2-3; 10 bases fit TRBD1. The CDR3 spans 13 residues. CDR1 SQVTM and CDR2 ANQGSEA come from the germline V gene. V was pared by 6 bases and J by 5 bases, with 5 bases of the junction left unmatched. The CDR3 sequence is CSVDRGAVDTQYF. The CDR3 DNA is TGCAGCGTGGACAGGGGGGCCGTAGATACGCAGTATTTT.

The gene calls are TRBV12-3 or TRBV12-4 and TRBJ2-5, with 7 bases that match TRBD2. This CDR3 is built from 15 residues. The V gene end was trimmed by 3 bases and the J gene end by 5 bases; junction bases not matched to a gene: 9. CDR3 sequence reads: CASSLVGGGDETQYF. CDR3 sequence (DNA): TGTGCCAGCAGTTTGGTCGGGGGAGGGGATGAGACCCAGTACTTC.

The DNA for the CDR3 is TGTGCCAGCAGCGTAATCGGTGGGGCGGCTGGGGGAAATGAGCAGTTCTTC. It translates to CASSVIGGAAGGNEQFF. The chain joins TRBV9 to TRBJ2-1; either TRBD1 or TRBD2 may fit D (5 bases each). CDR1 SGDLS and CDR2 YYNGEE come from the germline V gene. Trimming left V 1 base short and J 7 bases short, with 21 bases between. The CDR3 covers 17 residues.

The V and J genes are TRBV6-6 and TRBJ1-3; unclear D gene. Germline assignment: CDR1 MNHNY and CDR2 SVGAGI (reference sequence). The CDR3 extends over 14 amino acids. V was cut by 6 bases and J by 3 bases, with 12 bases left in between. CDR3 residues: CASRVPTDGNTIYF. The DNA of the CDR3 is TGTGCCAGCAGGGTGCCTACCGATGGAAACACCATATATTTT.

This chain uses TRBV20-1 with TRBJ2-1; no clear D gene. The V end lost 0 bases, the J end lost 8 bases, and 8 bases lay between the germline ends. The CDR3 consists of 12 residues. Germline V gene sequence: CDR1 DFQATT, CDR2 SNEGSKA (reference sequence). CDR3 coding DNA: TGCAGTGCTAGAGATACACGGGATGAGCAGTTCTTC. Translated, it gives CSARDTRDEQFF.

The chain combines TRBV2 with TRBJ1-5; 7 nucleotides line up with TRBD1. This CDR3 has 16 residues. Looked up from germline, CDR1 is SNHLY and CDR2 is FYNNEI. The V and J ends lost 7 bases and 2 bases, in that order; junction bases with no gene match: 11. The CDR3 DNA sequence: TGTGCCAGCAACATGGAAAGGGGGACAGGCAATCAGCCCCAGCATTTT. It encodes CASNMERGTGNQPQHF. The full variable domain, rest sourced from reference TRBV2 and TRBJ1-5, is EPEVTQTPSHQVTQMGQEVILRCVPISNHLYFYWYRQILGQKVEFLVSFYNNEISEKSEIFDDQFSVERPDGSNFTLKIRSTKLEDSAMYFCASNMERGTGNQPQHFGDGTRLSIL.

The rearrangement uses TRBV5-6 and TRBJ2-7, with a weak D call TRBD1 (6 bases). Germline assignment: CDR1 SGHDT and CDR2 YYEEEE. V lost 4 bases, J lost 4 bases, and 18 bases lay in between. The CDR3 is made up of 15 amino acids. CDR3 nucleotide sequence: TGTGCCAGCAGCGGCCGGGGAGCCAGGGGATACGAGCAGTACTTC. Translated, it gives CASSGRGARGYEQYF.

This clonotype came up once. The chain links TRBV20-1 to TRBJ2-7, with D possibly being TRBD2 (6 bases). The ends were cut back, 6 bases at V and 4 bases at J, with 19 bases in the middle. The CDR3 covers 14 residues. From germline, CDR1 is DFQATT and CDR2 SNEGSKA (reference sequence). CDR3 DNA: TGCAGTGCCACGGGGGAAAACGACTTTTACGAGCAGTACTTC. Encoded protein: CSATGENDFYEQYF.

The rearrangement joins TRBV20-1 to TRBJ2-7; D is ambiguous. Trimming pared 3 bases from V and 2 bases from J, leaving 14 bases between. The germline gives CDR1 DFQATT, CDR2 SNEGSKA (reference sequence). The CDR3 is 14 amino acids. The CDR3 is CSASGRRMTYEQYF. In DNA, the CDR3 is TGCAGTGCTAGCGGCAGACGGATGACCTACGAGCAGTACTTC.

CDR3 loop: CASSQEGAVNTEAFF. As DNA, the CDR3 is TGCGCCAGCAGCCAAGAAGGGGCGGTGAACACTGAAGCTTTCTTT. The chain employs TRBV4-1 and TRBJ1-1; possible D gene TRBD1, 5 bases. The CDR3 consists of 15 residues. The V gene lost 0 bases and the J gene lost 0 bases, with 8 bases spanning the gap. Per germline, CDR1 MGHRA and CDR2 YSYEKL.

J is TRBJ2-1 and V is TRBV4-1; D is perhaps TRBD2 (7 bases). Germline V gene data show CDR1 as MGHRA and CDR2 as YSYEKL. The CDR3 length is 19 residues. Trimming took off 3 bases at V and 2 bases at J, with 23 bases between the two ends. Here the CDR3 reads CASSQWTIGTLATYNEQFF. CDR3 DNA: TGCGCCAGCAGCCAGTGGACGATTGGGACACTAGCGACCTACAATGAGCAGTTCTTC.